This T cell receptor (beta chain) came from a study of spatial heterogeneity in lung cancer. Broader study findings: The number of expanded tumor alpha and beta chains correlated with mutation number.

TCRdb passed the 5' RACE reads through MiXCR, listing each CDR3 protein once. The sample has a few thousand distinct CDR3 sequences, less than 9.5% seen once. The time point was: sample taken at primary tumor resection. The authors sequenced whole RNA from tumor, nontumor lung or frozen PBMC without sorting. Trimming pared 2 bases from V and 7 bases from J, leaving 11 bases between. CDR3 length: 13 amino acids. This clonotype rates as medium-sized. The antigen is undetermined. Found in a library prepared for alpha chains, this beta chain is an off-target read, and its abundance has little meaning. The sequencing here drew on lung tumor tissue, taken at surgery. The source is a female donor with early-stage non-small cell lung cancer. The chain has TRBV12-3 or TRBV12-4 and TRBJ2-5; the D gene is possibly TRBD2 (6 bases). CDR3 in DNA: TGTGCCAGCAGTTTAAGACTAGAGGCGACCCAGTACTTC. It codes for CASSLRLEATQYF.